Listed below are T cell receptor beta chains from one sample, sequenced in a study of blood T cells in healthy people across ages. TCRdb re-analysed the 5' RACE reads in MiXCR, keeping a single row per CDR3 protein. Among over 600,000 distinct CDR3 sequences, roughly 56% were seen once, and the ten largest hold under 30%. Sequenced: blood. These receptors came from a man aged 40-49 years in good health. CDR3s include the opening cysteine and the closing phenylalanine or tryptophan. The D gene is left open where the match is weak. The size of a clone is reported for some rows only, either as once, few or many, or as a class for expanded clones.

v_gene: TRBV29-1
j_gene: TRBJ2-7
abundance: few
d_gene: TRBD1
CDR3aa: CSVEMRGTGYYEQYF
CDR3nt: TGCAGCGTTGAAATGCGAGGGACAGGTTACTACGAGCAGTACTTC

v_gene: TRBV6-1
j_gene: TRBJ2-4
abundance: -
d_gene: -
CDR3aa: CASNPDRASQYF
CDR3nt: TGTGCCAGCAACCCCGACCGCGCGTCTCAGTACTTC

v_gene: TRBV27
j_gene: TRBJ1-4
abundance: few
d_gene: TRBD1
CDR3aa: CASSFDRGHEKLFF
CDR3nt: TGTGCCAGCAGTTTCGACAGGGGGCATGAAAAACTGTTTTTT

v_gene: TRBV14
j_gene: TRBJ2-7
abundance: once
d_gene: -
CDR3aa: CASSQGDSVEQYF
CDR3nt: TGTGCCAGCAGCCAAGGGGATTCTGTCGAGCAGTACTTC

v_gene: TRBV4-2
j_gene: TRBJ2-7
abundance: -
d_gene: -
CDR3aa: CASSQDGQGGYEQYF
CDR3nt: TGTGCCAGCAGCCAAGATGGGCAGGGCGGCTACGAGCAGTACTTC

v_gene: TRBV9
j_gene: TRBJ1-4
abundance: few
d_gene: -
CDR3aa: CASSVVPNEKLFF
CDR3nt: TGTGCCAGCAGCGTAGTGCCCAATGAAAAACTGTTTTTT

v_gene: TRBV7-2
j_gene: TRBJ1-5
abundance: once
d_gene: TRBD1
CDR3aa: CASSQGQGVFNQPQHF
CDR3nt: TGTGCCAGCAGCCAGGGACAGGGGGTTTTCAATCAGCCCCAGCATTTT

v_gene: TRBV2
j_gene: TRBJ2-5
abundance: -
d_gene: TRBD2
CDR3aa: CASTFLRGVAETQYF
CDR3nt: TGTGCCAGCACCTTTTTACGGGGGGTCGCGGAGACCCAGTACTTC

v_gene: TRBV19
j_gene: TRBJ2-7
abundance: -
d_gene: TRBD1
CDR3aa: CASRTTGASYEQYF
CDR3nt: TGTGCCAGTAGGACGACAGGGGCCTCCTACGAGCAGTACTTC

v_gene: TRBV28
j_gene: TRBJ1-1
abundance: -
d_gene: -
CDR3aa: CASSWTTEAFF
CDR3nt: TGTGCCAGCAGCTGGACCACTGAAGCTTTCTTT

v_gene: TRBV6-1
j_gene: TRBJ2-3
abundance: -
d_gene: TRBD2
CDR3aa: CASRSAPLAGGTDTQYF
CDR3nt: TGTGCCAGCAGGTCCGCACCGCTAGCGGGGGGCACAGATACGCAGTATTTT

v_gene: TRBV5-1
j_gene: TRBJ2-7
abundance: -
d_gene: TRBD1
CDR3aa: CASSLKFPGQALNEQYF
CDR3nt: TGCGCCAGCAGCTTAAAATTCCCGGGACAGGCCCTCAATGAGCAGTACTTC

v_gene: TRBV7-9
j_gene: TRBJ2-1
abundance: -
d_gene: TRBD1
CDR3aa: CASTGQGYNEQFF
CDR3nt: TGTGCCAGCACCGGACAGGGTTACAATGAGCAGTTCTTC

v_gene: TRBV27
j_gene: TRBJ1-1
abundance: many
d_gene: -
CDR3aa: CASSSLGTEAFF
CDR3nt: TGTGCCAGCTCCTCCCTGGGGACTGAAGCTTTCTTT

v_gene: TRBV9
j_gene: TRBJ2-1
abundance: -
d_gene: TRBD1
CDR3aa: CASSVRGQGSRNEQFF
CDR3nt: TGTGCCAGCAGCGTAAGGGGACAGGGGAGTCGCAATGAGCAGTTCTTC

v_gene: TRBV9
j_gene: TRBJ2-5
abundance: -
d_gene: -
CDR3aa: CASSVSGSSETQYF
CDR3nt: TGTGCCAGCAGCGTGTCAGGGTCCTCAGAGACCCAGTACTTC

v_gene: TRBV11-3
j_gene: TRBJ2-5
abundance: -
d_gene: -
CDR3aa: CASSLSQGETQYF
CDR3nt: TGTGCCAGCAGCTTATCTCAGGGGGAGACCCAGTACTTC

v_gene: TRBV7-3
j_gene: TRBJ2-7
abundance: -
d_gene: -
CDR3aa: CASSLSPSLGEQYF
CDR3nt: TGTGCCAGCAGCTTAAGTCCTAGTTTGGGTGAGCAGTACTTC

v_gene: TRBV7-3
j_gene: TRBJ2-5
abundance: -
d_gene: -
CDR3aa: CASSLKTTGKVKFLETQYF
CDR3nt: TGTGCCAGCAGCTTAAAGACGACAGGAAAGGTTAAATTCCTAGAGACCCAGTACTTC

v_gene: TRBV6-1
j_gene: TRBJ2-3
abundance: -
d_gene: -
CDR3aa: CASSEARQPRADTQYF
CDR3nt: TGTGCCAGCAGTGAAGCGCGGCAGCCTCGGGCCGATACGCAGTATTTT

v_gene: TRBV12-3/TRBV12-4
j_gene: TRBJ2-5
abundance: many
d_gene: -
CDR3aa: CASTLDHFQETQYF
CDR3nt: TGTGCCAGCACCCTAGACCATTTCCAAGAGACCCAGTACTTC

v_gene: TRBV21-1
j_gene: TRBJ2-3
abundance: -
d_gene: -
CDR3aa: CASSKALIEIRGTDTQYF
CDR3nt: TGTGCCAGCAGCAAAGCTCTAATTGAGATACGGGGGACCGATACGCAGTATTTT

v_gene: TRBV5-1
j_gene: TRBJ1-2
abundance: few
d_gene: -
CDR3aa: CASRLSGRSLYGYTF
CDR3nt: TGCGCCAGCAGGTTGTCGGGACGGAGTCTCTATGGCTACACCTTC